The 6 T cell receptor beta chains below all came from one sample that was sequenced in a study of blood T cell repertoires in COVID-19. TCRdb's table, derived via immunoSEQ multiplex PCR, lists solely in-frame clones and lacks some. The sample contains about 220,000 clones, 80% to 90% of which appear only once. The material sequenced was PBMCs or T cells enriched from blood (not recorded which). These receptors were taken from a woman between 18 and 29 years old in a cohort exposed to, infected with or recovered from COVID-19 (not recorded which).

The J gene is TRBJ1-5, the V gene TRBV27; D remains ambiguous. The CDR3 extends over 15 amino acids. Trimming stripped 2 bases from V and 6 bases from J, with 14 bases between. Germline CDR1 MNHEY, CDR2 SMNVEV (reference sequence). The CDR3 sequence: CASSLSRPEGQPQHF. The CDR3 region has the DNA TGTGCCAGCAGTTTAAGTCGGCCGGAGGGTCAGCCCCAGCATTTT.

The chain recombines TRBV7-2 with TRBJ1-3; no firm D call. V gave up 4 bases and J gave up 0 bases, with 13 bases separating them. CDR3 size: 16 residues. Germline V gives CDR1 SGHTA, CDR2 FQGNSA. The CDR3, as DNA: TGTGCCAGCAGCTCTAGGAGGTTATACTCTGGAAACACCATATATTTT. This codes for CASSSRRLYSGNTIYF.

The V gene is TRBV19, the J gene TRBJ1-5, with TRBD1 matching 7 bases. Germline V lookup: CDR1 LNHDA, CDR2 SQIVND (reference sequence). The CDR3 spans 14 residues. After removal of 6 bases from V and 6 bases from J, the junction contained 8 bases not matched to a gene. This CDR3 reads CASSGQASGQPQHF. The DNA for the CDR3 is TGTGCCAGTAGCGGACAGGCGTCAGGTCAGCCCCAGCATTTT.

The CDR3 sequence: CASSPSGTDGYTF. The DNA for the CDR3 is TGTGCCAGCAGCCCTTCCGGTACGGATGGCTACACCTTC. This chain uses TRBV7-9 with TRBJ1-2; D gene unclear. Trimming took 5 bases from V and 6 from J, leaving 13 bases between them. Germline V gene data show CDR1 as SEHNR and CDR2 as FQNEAQ (reference sequence). The CDR3 extends over 13 amino acids.

This rearrangement joins TRBV7-8 to TRBJ2-3; D call uncertain. The length of the CDR3 is 15 residues. The germline gives CDR1 SGHVS, CDR2 FQNEAQ. V was cut by 1 base and J by 2 bases, with 10 bases left in between. The CDR3 loop reads CASSLGTRFTDTQYF. The CDR3 DNA sequence: TGTGCCAGCAGCTTAGGAACAAGATTCACAGATACGCAGTATTTT.

The rearrangement links TRBV7-9 to TRBJ2-5, with 12 positions matching TRBD1. The CDR3 is made up of 14 amino acids. From germline, CDR1 is SEHNR and CDR2 FQNEAQ (reference sequence). With 5 bases clipped from V and 6 bases from J, the junction kept 4 bases outside the gene matches. CDR3 residues: CASSPGTGGQTQYF. The CDR3 DNA reads TGTGCCAGCAGCCCCGGGACAGGGGGCCAGACCCAGTACTTC.